This T cell receptor beta chain was observed in a study of cytomegalovirus exposure and HLA in healthy donors. The study's findings and limits: The records held CMV serostatus as the only immune exposure information. Researchers left out some V segments, among them TRBV6-2 and TRBV6-3, as indistinguishable. A later analysis appeared to link common viral pathogens to several of the most significant clusters.

The CDR3 consists of 14 residues. Germline assignment: CDR1 SGDLS and CDR2 YYNGEE. V lost 2 bases to trimming and J lost 3 bases, with 12 bases between them. As to this clone: What it binds is unknown.

The primer mix had 60 Vbeta and 13 Jbeta primers. Profiled with immunoSEQ multiplex PCR; TCRdb holds only in-frame clones, not every one. This table holds over 150,000 clones, 65% to 85% found once. The sequence came from a woman under 40 in good health and CMV-seronegative. Sequencing was done on a sample of PBMCs. The chain recombines TRBV9 with TRBJ2-7; no clear D gene. CDR3 DNA: TGTGCCAGCAGCGTCGGCCTAGTAGGCTACGAGCAGTACTTC. Its protein is CASSVGLVGYEQYF.